This T cell receptor beta chain emerged from a study of blood T cell repertoires in COVID-19. For the study at large: The study drew acute and convalescent COVID-19 samples from the United States, Italy and Spain.

The count of this clone is one. Original processing notes: By means of reference gene primer amplification, nucleated cell counts were estimated. Measured with immunoSEQ multiplex PCR; TCRdb has only the in-frame clones, and not every one. V and J calls and clone size are copied from that table; D and trimming were computed from the DNA. Here the sample spans about 250,000 clones, 70% to 90% being singletons. V was trimmed by 2 bases and J by 5 bases, leaving 12 bases between them. This CDR3 contains 14 residues. In germline, CDR1 is MNHNY, CDR2 SVGAGI (reference sequence). Clinical history as reported by participants underpinned cohort assignment.

The receptor was derived from a woman aged 45-65 years who had recovered from COVID-19. The rearrangement links TRBV6-6 to TRBJ1-1, with D perhaps matching TRBD1 (6 bases). The sequencing sample was made of PBMCs or T cells enriched from blood (not recorded which). CDR3 protein: CASSYAYRDTEAFF. The CDR3 region has the DNA TGTGCCAGCAGTTACGCTTACAGGGATACTGAAGCTTTCTTT.